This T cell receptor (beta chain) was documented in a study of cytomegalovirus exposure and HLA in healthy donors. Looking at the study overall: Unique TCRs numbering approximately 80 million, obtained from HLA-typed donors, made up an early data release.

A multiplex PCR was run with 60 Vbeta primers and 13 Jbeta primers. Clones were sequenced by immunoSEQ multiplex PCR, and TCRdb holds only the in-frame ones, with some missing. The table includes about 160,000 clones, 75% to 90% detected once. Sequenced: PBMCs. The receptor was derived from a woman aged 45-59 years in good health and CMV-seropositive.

In nucleotides, the CDR3 is TGCAGCGTTGGGGGGGCTGGAAACACCATATATTTT. Translating gives CSVGGAGNTIYF. This chain joins TRBV29-1 and TRBJ1-3, with D possibly being TRBD1 (5 bases). Deletions cut 4 bases from V and 2 bases from J, with 6 bases between. CDR1 SQVTM and CDR2 ANQGSEA come from the germline V gene. The CDR3 runs 12 residues. The variable domain in full, completed from reference TRBV29-1 and TRBJ1-3, reads SAVISQKPSRDICQRGTSLTIQCQVDSQVTMMFWYRQQPGQSLTLIATANQGSEATYESGFVIDKFPISRPNLTFSTLTVSNMSPEDSSIYLCSVGGAGNTIYFGEGSWLTVV.